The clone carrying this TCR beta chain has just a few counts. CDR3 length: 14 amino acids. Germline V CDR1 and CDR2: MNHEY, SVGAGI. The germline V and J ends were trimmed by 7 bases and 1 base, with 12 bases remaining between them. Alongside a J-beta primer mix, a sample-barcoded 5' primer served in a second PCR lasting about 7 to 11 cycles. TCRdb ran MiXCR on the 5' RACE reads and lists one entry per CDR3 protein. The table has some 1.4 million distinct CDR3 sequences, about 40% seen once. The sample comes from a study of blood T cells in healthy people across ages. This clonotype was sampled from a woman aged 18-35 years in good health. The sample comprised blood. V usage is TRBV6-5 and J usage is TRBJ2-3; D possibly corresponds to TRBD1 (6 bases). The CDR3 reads CASIGGGGTDTQYF. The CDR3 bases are TGTGCCAGCATAGGGGGTGGCGGCACAGATACGCAGTATTTT.